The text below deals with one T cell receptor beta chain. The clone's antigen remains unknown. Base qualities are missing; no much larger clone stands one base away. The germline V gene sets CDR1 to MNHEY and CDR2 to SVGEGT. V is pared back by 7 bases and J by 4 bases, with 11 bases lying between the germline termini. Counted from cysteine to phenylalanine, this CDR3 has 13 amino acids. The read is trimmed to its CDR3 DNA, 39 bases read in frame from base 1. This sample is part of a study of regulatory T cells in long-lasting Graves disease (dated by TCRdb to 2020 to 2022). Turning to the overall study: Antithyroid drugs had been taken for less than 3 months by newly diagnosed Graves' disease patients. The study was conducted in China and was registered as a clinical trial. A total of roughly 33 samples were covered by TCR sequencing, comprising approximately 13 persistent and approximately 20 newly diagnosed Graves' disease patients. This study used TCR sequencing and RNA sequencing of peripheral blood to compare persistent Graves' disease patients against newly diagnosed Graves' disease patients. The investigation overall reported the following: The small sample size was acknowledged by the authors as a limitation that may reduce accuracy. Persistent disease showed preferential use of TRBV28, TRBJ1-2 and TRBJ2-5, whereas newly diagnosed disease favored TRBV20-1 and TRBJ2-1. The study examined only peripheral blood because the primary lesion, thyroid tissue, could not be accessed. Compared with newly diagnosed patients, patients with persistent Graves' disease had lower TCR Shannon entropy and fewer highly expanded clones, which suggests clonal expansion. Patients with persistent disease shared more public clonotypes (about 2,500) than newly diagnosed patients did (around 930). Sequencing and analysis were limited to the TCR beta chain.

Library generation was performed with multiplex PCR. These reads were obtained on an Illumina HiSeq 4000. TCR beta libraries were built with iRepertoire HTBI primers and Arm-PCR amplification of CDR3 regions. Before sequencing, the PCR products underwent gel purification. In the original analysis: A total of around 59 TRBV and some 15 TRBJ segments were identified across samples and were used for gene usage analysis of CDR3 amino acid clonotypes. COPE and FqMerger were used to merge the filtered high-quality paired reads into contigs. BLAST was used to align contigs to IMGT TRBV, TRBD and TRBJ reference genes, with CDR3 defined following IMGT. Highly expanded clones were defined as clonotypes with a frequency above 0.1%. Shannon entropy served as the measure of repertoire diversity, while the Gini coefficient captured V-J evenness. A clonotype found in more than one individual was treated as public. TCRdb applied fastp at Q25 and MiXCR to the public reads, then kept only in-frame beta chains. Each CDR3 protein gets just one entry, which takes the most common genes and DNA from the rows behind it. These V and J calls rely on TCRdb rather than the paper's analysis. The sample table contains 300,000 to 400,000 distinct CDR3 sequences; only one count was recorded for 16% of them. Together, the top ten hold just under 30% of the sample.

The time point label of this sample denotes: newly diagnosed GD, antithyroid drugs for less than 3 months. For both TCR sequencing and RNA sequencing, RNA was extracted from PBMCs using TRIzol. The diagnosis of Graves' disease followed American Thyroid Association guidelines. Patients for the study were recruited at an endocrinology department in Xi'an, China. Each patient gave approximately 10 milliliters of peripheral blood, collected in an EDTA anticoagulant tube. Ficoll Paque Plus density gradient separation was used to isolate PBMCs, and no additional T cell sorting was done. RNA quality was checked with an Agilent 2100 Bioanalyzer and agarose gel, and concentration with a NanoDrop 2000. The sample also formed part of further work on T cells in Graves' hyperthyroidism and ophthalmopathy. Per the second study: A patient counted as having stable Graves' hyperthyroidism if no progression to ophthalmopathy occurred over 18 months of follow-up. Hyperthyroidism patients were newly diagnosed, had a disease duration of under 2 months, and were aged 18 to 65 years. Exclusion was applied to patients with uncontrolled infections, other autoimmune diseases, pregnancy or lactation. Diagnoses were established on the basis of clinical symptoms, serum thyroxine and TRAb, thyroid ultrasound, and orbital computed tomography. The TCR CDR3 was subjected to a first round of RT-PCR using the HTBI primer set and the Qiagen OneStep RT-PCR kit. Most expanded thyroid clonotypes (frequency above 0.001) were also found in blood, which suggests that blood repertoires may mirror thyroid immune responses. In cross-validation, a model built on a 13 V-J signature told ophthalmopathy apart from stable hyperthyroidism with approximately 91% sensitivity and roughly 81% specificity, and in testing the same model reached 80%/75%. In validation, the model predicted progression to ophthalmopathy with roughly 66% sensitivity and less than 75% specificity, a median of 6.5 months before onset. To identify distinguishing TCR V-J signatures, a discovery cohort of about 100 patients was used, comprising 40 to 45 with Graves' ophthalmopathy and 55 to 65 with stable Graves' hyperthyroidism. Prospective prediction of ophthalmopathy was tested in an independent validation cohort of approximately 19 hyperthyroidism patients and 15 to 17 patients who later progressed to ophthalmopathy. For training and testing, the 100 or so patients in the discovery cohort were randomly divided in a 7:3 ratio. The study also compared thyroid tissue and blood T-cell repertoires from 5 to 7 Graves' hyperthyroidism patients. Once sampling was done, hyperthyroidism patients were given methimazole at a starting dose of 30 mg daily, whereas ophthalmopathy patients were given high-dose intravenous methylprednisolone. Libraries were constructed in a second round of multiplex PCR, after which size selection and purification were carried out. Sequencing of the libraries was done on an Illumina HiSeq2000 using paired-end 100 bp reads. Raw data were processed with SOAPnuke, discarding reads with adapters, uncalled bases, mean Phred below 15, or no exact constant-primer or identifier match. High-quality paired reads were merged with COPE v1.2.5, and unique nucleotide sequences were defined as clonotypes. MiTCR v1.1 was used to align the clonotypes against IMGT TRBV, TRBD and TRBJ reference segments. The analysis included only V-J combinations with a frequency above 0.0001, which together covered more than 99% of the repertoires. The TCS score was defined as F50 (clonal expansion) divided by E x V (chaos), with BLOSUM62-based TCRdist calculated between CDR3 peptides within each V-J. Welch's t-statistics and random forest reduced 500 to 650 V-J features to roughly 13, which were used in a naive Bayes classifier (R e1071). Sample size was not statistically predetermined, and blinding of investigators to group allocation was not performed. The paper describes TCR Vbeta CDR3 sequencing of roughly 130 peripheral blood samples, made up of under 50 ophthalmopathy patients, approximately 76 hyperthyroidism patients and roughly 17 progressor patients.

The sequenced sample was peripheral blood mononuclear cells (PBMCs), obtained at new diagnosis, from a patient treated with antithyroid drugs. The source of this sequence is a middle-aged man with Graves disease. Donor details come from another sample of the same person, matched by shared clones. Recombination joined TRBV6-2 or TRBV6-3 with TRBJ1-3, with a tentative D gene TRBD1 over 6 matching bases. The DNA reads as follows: TGTGCCAGCACCACAGGGAGGGGAAACACCATATATTTT. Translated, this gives CASTTGRGNTIYF.